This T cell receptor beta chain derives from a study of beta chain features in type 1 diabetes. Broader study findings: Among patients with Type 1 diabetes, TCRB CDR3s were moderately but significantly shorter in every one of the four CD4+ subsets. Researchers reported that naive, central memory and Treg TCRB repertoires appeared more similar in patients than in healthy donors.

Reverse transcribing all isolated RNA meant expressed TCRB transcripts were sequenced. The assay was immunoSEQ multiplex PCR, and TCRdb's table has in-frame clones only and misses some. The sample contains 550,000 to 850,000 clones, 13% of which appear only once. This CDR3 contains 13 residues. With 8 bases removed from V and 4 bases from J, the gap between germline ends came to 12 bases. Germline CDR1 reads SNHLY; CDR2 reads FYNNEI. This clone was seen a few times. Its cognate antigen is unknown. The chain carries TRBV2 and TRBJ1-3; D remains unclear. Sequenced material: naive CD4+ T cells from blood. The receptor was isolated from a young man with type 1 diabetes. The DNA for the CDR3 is TGTGCCAGCGGGAGTAAGTCCGGAAACACCATATATTTT. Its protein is CASGSKSGNTIYF.